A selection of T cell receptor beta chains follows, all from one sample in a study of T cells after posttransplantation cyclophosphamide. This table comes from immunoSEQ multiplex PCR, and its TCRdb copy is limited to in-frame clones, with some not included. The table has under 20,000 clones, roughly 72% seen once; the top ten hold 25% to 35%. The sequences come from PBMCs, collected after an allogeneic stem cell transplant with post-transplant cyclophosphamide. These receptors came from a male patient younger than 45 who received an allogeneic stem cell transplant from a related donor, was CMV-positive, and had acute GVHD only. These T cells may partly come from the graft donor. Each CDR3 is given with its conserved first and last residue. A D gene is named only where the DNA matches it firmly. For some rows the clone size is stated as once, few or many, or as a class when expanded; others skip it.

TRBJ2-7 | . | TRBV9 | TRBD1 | TGTGCCAGCAGCCCGGACAGGGAAACCTACGAGCAGTACTTC | CASSPDRETYEQYF
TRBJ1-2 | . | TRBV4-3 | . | TGCGCCAGCAGCCAAGATTCCCGGAGGGGCTACACCTTC | CASSQDSRRGYTF
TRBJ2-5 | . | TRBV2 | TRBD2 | TGTGCCAGCAGCAGACTAGCGGGGGGAGTAGAAGAGACCCAGTACTTC | CASSRLAGGVEETQYF
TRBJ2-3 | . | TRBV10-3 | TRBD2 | TGTGCCATCAGTGAGCCTCCCTCACTAGCGGGGGGGCCCGATACGCAGTATTTT | CAISEPPSLAGGPDTQYF
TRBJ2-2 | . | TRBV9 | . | TGTGCCAGCAGCGTAGCCCTAGCTCCCAGCGGGGAGCTGTTTTTT | CASSVALAPSGELFF
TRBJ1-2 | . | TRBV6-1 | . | TGTGCCAGCAGTTCACTACCCCAGGGTGACTATGGCTACACCTTC | CASSSLPQGDYGYTF
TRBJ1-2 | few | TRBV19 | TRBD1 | TGTGCCAGTAGAGGAGCAGGGGGTCACGGCTACACCTTC | CASRGAGGHGYTF
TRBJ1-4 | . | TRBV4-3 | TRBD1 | TGCGCCAGCAGCGGGACAGGGGCCCGGAAACTGTTTTTT | CASSGTGARKLFF
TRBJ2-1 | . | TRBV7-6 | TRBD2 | TGTGCCAGCAGCTTGGTAACTAGCGGGGGCAGAAATGAGCAGTTCTTC | CASSLVTSGGRNEQFF
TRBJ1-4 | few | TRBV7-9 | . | TGTGCCAGCGCAATAGAAGCATGGGGGGTCGGTGAAAAACTGTTTTTT | CASAIEAWGVGEKLFF
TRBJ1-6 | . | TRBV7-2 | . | TGTGCCAGCAGCTTATACGGGCGGCAGCAGGGGTCACCCCTCCACTTT | CASSLYGRQQGSPLHF
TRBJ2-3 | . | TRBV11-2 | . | TGTGCCAGCAGCGTTGAAGGGGCAGGGGATACGCAGTATTTT | CASSVEGAGDTQYF
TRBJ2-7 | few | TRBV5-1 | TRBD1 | TGCGCCAGCAGCTGGGGGGACAGGGCCTACGAGCAGTACTTC | CASSWGDRAYEQYF
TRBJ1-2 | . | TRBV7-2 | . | TGTGCCAGCAGCTTAGCCCTCCGGGGGGGCGGCTATGGCTACACCTTC | CASSLALRGGGYGYTF
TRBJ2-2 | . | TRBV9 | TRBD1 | TGTGCCAGCAGCGTATATGGGTTGTTCGACAGGGGTGGCGGGGAGCTGTTTTTT | CASSVYGLFDRGGGELFF
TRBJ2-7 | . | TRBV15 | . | TGTGCCACCAGTGACACTCTAAGATACGAGCAGTACTTC | CATSDTLRYEQYF
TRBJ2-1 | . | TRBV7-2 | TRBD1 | TGTGCCAGCAGCTCTACGGACAGGGTCAATGAGCAGTTCTTC | CASSSTDRVNEQFF
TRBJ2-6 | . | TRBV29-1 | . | TGCAGCGTTCCGACAGGCCCGGGAGGGGCCAACGTCCTGACTTTC | CSVPTGPGGANVLTF
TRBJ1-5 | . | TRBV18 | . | TGTGCCAGCTCACCTCAGGGCAATCAGCCCCAGCATTTT | CASSPQGNQPQHF
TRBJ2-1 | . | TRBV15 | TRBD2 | TGTGCCACCAGCAGAGAACTAGCGGTAAATGAGCAGTTCTTC | CATSRELAVNEQFF
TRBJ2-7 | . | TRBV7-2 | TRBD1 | TGTGCCAGCAGCCAGGGACAGGTCCTCTACGAGCAGTACTTC | CASSQGQVLYEQYF
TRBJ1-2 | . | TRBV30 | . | TGTGCCTGGAGCCGGGACACCCTTAGGGATTATGGCTACACCTTC | CAWSRDTLRDYGYTF
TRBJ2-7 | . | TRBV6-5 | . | TGTGCCAGCTCCAGGGGCCTCTGGTCCGAGCCCCAGTACTTC | CASSRGLWSEPQYF
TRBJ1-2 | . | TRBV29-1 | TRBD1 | TGCAGCGGCGGAACAGGGGCGGGTGGCTACACCTTC | CSGGTGAGGYTF
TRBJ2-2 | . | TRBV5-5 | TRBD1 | TGTGCCAGCAGCCCCCTGACAGGGTATTCCACCGGGGAGCTGTTTTTT | CASSPLTGYSTGELFF
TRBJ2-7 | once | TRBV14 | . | TGTGCCAGCAGCCGGGGCGTGGAGTCCCACGAGCAGTACTTC | CASSRGVESHEQYF
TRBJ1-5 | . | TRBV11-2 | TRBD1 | TGTGCCAGCAGCTCAACAGGGGGCTTCAGCAATCAGCCCCAGCATTTT | CASSSTGGFSNQPQHF
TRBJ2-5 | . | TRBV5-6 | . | TGTGCCAGCTCCAGGGGCAGCCAAGAGACCCAGTACTTC | CASSRGSQETQYF
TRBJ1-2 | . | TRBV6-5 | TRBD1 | TGTGCCAGCAGTTCCTCCTGGCAGGGGGCTAGCTATGGCTACACCTTC | CASSSSWQGASYGYTF
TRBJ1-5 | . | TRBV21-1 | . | TGTGCCAGCAGCAAAGTTGCCGGGACAGGGTGGGATCAGCCCCAGCATTTT | CASSKVAGTGWDQPQHF
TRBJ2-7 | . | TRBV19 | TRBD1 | TGTGCCAGTAGACCGGGACAGGCGACCTACGAGCAGTACTTC | CASRPGQATYEQYF
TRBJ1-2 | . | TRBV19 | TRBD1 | TGTGCCAGTAGTCCGCCGGGACAGGGATATGGGCTGGGTGGCTACACCTTC | CASSPPGQGYGLGGYTF
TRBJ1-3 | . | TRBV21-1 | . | TGTGCCGCGGAGGTGGACACCATATATTTT | CAAEVDTIYF
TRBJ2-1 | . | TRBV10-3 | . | TGTGCCATCAGTGAGGGGCTAGCGAACAATGAGCAGTTCTTC | CAISEGLANNEQFF
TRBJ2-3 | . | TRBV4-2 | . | TGTGCCAGCAGCCAAGCCGGGTATGGGACAGATACGCAGTATTTT | CASSQAGYGTDTQYF
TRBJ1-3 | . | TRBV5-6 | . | TGTGCCAGCAGCTTGGAAAATGCGGGGCTTGGAAACACCATATATTTT | CASSLENAGLGNTIYF
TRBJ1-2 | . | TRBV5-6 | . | TGTGCCAGCAGCTTGCCAGCTAACTATGGCTACACCTTC | CASSLPANYGYTF
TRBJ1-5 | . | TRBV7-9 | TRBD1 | TGTGCCAGCAGCCCTAGAGGGGGCGGCAATCAGCCCCAGCATTTT | CASSPRGGGNQPQHF
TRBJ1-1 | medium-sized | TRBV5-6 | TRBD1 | TGTGCCAGCAGCTCGATTAAGACAGGGGCCACTGAAGCTTTCTTT | CASSSIKTGATEAFF
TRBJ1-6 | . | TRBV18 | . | TGTGCCAGCTCGCCGGGGGGGGGTTATAATTCACCCCTCCACTTT | CASSPGGGYNSPLHF
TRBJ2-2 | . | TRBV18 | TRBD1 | TGTGCCAGCTCACCACTGCGACAGGGTGGTACCGGGGAGCTGTTTTTT | CASSPLRQGGTGELFF
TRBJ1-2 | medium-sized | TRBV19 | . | TGTGCCAGTAGTATGACAGGTCCCGCTGTCTACACCTTC | CASSMTGPAVYTF
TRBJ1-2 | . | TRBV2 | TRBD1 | TGTGCCAGCAATTGGGACAGGGGGCGGGACGGCTACACCTTC | CASNWDRGRDGYTF
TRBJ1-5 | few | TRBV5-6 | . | TGTGCCAGCAGCTTTAGTCGCAATCAGCCCCAGCATTTT | CASSFSRNQPQHF
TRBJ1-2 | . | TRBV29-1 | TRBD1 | TGCAGCGTTGAAGATCAGGGGGCCTTCTATGGCTACACCTTC | CSVEDQGAFYGYTF
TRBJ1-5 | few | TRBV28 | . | TGTGCCAGCAGTGCGCAGACTTATAGCAATCAGCCCCAGCATTTT | CASSAQTYSNQPQHF
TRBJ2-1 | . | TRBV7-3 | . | TGTGCCAGCAGCTTAAACCCGGGAAACAATGAGCAGTTCTTC | CASSLNPGNNEQFF
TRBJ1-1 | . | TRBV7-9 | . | TGTGCCAGCAGCACCGACAGGACTGAAGCTTTCTTT | CASSTDRTEAFF
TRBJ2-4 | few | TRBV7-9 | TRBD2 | TGTGCCAGCAGTCCCGGGACTAGCGGGGGTCAGTACTTC | CASSPGTSGGQYF
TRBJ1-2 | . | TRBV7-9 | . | TGTGCCAGCAGCTTGCAGGACTATGGCTACACCTTC | CASSLQDYGYTF
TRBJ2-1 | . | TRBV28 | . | TGTGCCAGCAGCCAGGGGGGTACCAATGAGCAGTTCTTC | CASSQGGTNEQFF
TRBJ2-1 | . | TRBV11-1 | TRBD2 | TGTGCCAGCAGCCGAGGGGCTAGCGGGGGGACCATCTACAATGAGCAGTTCTTC | CASSRGASGGTIYNEQFF